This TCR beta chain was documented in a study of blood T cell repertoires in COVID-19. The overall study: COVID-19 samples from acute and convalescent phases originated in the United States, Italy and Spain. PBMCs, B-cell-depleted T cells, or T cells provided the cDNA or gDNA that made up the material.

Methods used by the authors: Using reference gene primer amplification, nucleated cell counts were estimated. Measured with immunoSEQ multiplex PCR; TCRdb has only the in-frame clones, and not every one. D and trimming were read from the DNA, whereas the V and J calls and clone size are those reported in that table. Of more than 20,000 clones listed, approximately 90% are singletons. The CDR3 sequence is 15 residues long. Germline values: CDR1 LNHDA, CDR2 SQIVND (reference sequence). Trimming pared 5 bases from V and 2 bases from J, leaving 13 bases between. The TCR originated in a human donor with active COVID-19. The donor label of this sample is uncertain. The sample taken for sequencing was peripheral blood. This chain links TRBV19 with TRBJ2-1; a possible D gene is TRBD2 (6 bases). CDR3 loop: CASSPQRAPYNEQFF. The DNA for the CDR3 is TGTGCCAGTAGTCCACAGCGGGCTCCCTACAATGAGCAGTTCTTC. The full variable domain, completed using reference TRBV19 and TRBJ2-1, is DGGITQSPKYLFRKEGQNVTLSCEQNLNHDAMYWYRQDPGQGLRLIYYSQIVNDFQKGDIAEGYSVSREKKESFPLTVTSAQKNPTAFYLCASSPQRAPYNEQFFGPGTRLTVL.